Listed below are T cell receptor beta chains from one sample, sequenced in a study of blood T cell repertoires in COVID-19. Only in-frame clones appear in the TCRdb table, and some are missing; sequencing was by immunoSEQ multiplex PCR. Counted here are fewer than 250,000 clones, about nine tenths occurring once; the ten biggest clones make up approximately 0.8%. Specimen: peripheral blood. These TCRs come from a man aged 30 to 39 with COVID-19, enrolled during active disease. Each CDR3 is given with its conserved first and last residue. The D gene is left open where the match is weak.

d_call cdr3_length j_call v_call cdr3_aa
. 16 TRBJ2-3 TRBV2 CASSLDGTPDTDTQYF
TRBD1 15 TRBJ2-7 TRBV5-1 CASSLDGQGDLEQYF
TRBD1 17 TRBJ1-3 TRBV4-2 CASSQDLQAGGGNTIYF
TRBD2 18 TRBJ2-3 TRBV10-1 CASSESPSGGPSTDTQYF
. 12 TRBJ2-1 TRBV7-9 CASSPHWNEQFF
TRBD1 14 TRBJ2-7 TRBV10-3 CATPVGQGMGEQYF
TRBD2 13 TRBJ2-3 TRBV9 CASSPTRDYTQYF
. 15 TRBJ1-1 TRBV5-4 CASSLIGGMNTEAFF
. 15 TRBJ1-2 TRBV4-2 CASSQASGTPYGYTF
TRBD1 15 TRBJ1-2 TRBV10-3 CALSNQGQGVNGYTF